The following is a T cell receptor beta chain sequence with its context. Its antigen is not yet known. Base-call qualities are not available, and no considerably larger clone is one nucleotide away. Systemically healthy Caucasian individuals from Russia, some 36 in total and aged about 6 to 100 years, were included as donors. Each donor gave approximately 9.3 milliliters of peripheral blood, collected into EDTA-treated Vacutainer tubes. PBMCs were isolated by Ficoll-Paque density-gradient centrifugation, with at least 7 million obtained per sample. Total RNA was extracted from PBMCs with Trizol reagent, with at least 6 micrograms obtained per sample. For every donor, an aliquot of PBMCs went through flow cytometry to measure the percentages of naive CD45RAhigh/CD27high T cells. The data were obtained in a study of blood T cells in healthy people across ages (dated by TCRdb to between 2015 and 2016). Study-level background: In model experiments, template switching captured roughly one uniquely barcoded TCR beta cDNA molecule for every two T cells. Age-related changes in TCR beta repertoire diversity were measured in the study by deep sequencing normalized with unique cDNA molecular identifiers. The donors were divided into four age groups: young (average around 17 years), middle-aged (approximately 41), aged (approximately 64) and long-lived (82). To avoid experimental bias, donors of different ages were distributed randomly across sequencing lanes. For two donors (one aged 18 to 29 and one aged 80 or older), the study analyzed two additional independent replicas of 1 million unique cDNA reads from the same blood draw. Broad study findings and their caveats: The CMV infection status of donors was not known, potentially confounding age-related changes in expanded clonotypes. Observed TCR beta diversity correlated strongly with the percentage of naive T cells measured by flow cytometry. Compared with the aged group, the long-lived group had more naive CD4+ T cells, fewer expanded clones and increased TCR diversity, suggesting age selection. Estimates of total diversity based on one million sequenced T cells were regarded as lower bounds and as underestimates. As age increased, observed TCR beta diversity per million T cells dropped in a roughly linear way, and a significant reduction was already evident by age 40. Because profiling used bulk unsorted PBMCs, naive and antigen-experienced compartments could not be compared conclusively.

Library preparation used 5' RACE. Sequencing used an Illumina HiSeq 2500. The second PCR ran for about 7 to 11 cycles and used a J-beta primer mix along with a sample-barcoded 5' primer. A template-switch 5' adaptor carrying 12 random nucleotides introduced a unique molecular identifier onto each TCR beta cDNA molecule. At least 2.5 million CDR3-containing paired-end reads were obtained from each sample. First-strand cDNA was synthesized from all RNA with the Mint cDNA synthesis kit, primed by a TRBC-specific oligonucleotide. After uracil-DNA glycosylase treatment, a first 18-cycle PCR used universal primers M1SS and BC2_uni_R on all cDNA. Regarding the original processing steps: Each sample was normalized by randomly selecting 1 million high-quality reads, each carrying a distinct molecular identifier. Instead of being binned into consensus sequences, reads that shared molecular identifiers were thrown out. MiTCR, set to a Q25 quality threshold and the strictest error-elimination algorithm, was used for CDR3 identification, clonotype clustering and error correction. Lower-bound total TCR beta diversity was estimated with a nonparametric unseen species model using Euler transformation. Clones were called with MiXCR by TCRdb after fastp trimmed the public reads at Q25, and only in-frame beta chains were retained. Under each unique CDR3 protein, matching rows form one entry showing the most common genes and DNA. TCRdb assigned the V and J calls; the authors' analysis was not used. This sample is represented by 650,000 to 1,000,000 distinct CDR3 sequences; around 36% of them were singletons. 10% to 15% of the sample is held by the ten biggest clonotypes.

The TCR originated in a man aged 18 to 30 in good health. The sequencing sample was made of blood.

The DNA is TGTGCCAGCAGCTTAAGTTCCGGCCACTCTGGAAACACCATATATTTT. It specifies CASSLSSGHSGNTIYF. This sequence uses TRBV7-2 and TRBJ1-3; the D gene identity is not certain. V loses 2 bases of germline sequence and J loses 0 bases, and the interval between the two ends is 11 bases. CDR1 and CDR2, per the germline V gene, are SGHTA and FQGNSA. CDR3 length: 16 amino acids, cysteine to phenylalanine. Kept here is only the CDR3 DNA, which spans 48 bases and is read in frame from base 1.